This T cell receptor (beta chain) is drawn from a study of early T cells in non-severe SARS-CoV-2 infection. Overall study: The authors sequenced bulk RNA from unsorted whole blood, leaving chains unpaired.

This clonotype was seen a handful of times. Germline-derived CDR1 and CDR2 are KGHDR and SFDVKD. Trimming removed 6 bases at V and 5 bases at J, with 15 bases between. CDR3 length: 15 residues. Each cDNA molecule carried a unique molecular identifier. TCRdb reprocessed the 5' RACE reads with MiXCR, giving one entry per CDR3 protein. The sample comprises almost 85,000 distinct CDR3 sequences, 12% of which are singletons, and approximately 2.6% rests with the top ten. This receptor was obtained from an adult who was a healthcare worker with PCR-confirmed SARS-CoV-2 infection or an uninfected control (not recorded which). This chain links TRBV24-1 with TRBJ2-2; D gene ambiguous. Source material: whole blood. CDR3 in DNA: TGTGCCACCAGTAATTCCCCCGTAGGAACCGGGGAGCTGTTTTTT. Translation gives CATSNSPVGTGELFF.